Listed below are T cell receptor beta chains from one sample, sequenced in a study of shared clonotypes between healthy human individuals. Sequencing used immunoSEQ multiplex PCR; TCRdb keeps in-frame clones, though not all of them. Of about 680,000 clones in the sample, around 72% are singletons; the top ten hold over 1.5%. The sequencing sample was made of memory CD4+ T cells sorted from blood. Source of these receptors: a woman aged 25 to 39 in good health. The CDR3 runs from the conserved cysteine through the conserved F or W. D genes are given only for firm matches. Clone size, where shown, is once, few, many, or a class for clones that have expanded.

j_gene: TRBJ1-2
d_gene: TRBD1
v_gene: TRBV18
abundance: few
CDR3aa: CASSKDRVDYGYTF
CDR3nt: TGTGCCAGCTCAAAGGACAGGGTCGACTATGGCTACACCTTC

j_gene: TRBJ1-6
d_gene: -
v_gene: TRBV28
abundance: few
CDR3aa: CASNPRDGSPLHF
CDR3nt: TGTGCCAGCAACCCCAGGGATGGTTCACCCCTCCACTTT

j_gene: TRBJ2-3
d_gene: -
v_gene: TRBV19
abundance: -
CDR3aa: CASSIPGVATDTQYF
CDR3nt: TGTGCCAGTAGTATACCAGGGGTAGCCACAGATACGCAGTATTTT

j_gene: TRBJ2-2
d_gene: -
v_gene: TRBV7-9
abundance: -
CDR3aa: CASSFPGEAGELFF
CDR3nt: TGTGCCAGCAGTTTCCCAGGGGAGGCCGGGGAGCTGTTTTTT

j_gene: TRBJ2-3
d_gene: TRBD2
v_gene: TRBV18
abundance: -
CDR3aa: CASSPGLAGGYGTDTQYF
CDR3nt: TGTGCCAGCTCACCCGGACTAGCGGGAGGGTACGGCACAGATACGCAGTATTTT

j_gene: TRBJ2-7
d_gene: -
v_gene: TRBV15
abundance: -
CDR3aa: CAVQSTDYYEQYF
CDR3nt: TGTGCCGTTCAATCTACTGATTACTACGAGCAGTACTTC

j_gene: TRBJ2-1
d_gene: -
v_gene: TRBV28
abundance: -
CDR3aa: CASSLGGSSYNEQFF
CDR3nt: TGTGCCAGCAGTTTAGGGGGGAGTTCCTACAATGAGCAGTTCTTC

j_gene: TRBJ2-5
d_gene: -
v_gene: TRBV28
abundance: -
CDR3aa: CASSLEGVETQYF
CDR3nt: TGTGCCAGCAGTTTGGAAGGAGTTGAGACCCAGTACTTC

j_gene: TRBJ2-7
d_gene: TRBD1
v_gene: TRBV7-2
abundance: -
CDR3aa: CASSLGTGVYEQYF
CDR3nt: TGTGCCAGCAGCTTAGGGACAGGGGTCTACGAGCAGTACTTC

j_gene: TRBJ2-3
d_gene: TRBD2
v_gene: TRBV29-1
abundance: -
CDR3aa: CSVQLATGTDTQYF
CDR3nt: TGCAGCGTTCAACTAGCGACAGGCACAGATACGCAGTATTTT

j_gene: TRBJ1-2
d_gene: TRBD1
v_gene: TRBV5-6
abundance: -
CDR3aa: CASTHPRGPNYGYTF
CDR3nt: TGTGCCAGCACCCACCCCAGGGGGCCTAACTATGGCTACACCTTC

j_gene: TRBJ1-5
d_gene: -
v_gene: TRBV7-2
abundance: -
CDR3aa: CASSSDRSNQPQHF
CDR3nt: TGTGCCAGCAGCTCGGACAGAAGCAATCAGCCCCAGCATTTT

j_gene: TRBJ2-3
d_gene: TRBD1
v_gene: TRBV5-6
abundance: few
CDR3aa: CASSSTGEVDTQYF
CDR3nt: TGTGCCAGCAGCTCGACAGGGGAAGTGGATACGCAGTATTTT

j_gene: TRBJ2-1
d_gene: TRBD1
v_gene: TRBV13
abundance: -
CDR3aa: CASKRQGSYNEQFF
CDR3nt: TGTGCCAGCAAGAGACAGGGCTCCTACAATGAGCAGTTCTTC

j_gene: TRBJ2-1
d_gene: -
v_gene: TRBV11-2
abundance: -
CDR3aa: CASSLTTSPGQFF
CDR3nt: TGTGCCAGCAGCTTAACCACTAGTCCCGGCCAGTTCTTC

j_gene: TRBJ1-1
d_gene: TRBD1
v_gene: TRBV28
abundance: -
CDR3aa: CASSSPGTGPNTEAFF
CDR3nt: TGTGCCAGCAGCTCGCCCGGGACAGGGCCGAACACTGAAGCTTTCTTT

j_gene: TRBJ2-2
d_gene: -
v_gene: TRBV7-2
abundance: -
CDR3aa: CASSWKLNTGELFF
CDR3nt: TGTGCCAGCAGCTGGAAACTGAACACCGGGGAGCTGTTTTTT

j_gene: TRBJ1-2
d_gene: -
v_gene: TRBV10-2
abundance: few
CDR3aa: CASSDVGSYGYTF
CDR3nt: TGCGCCAGCAGTGACGTGGGGAGCTATGGCTACACCTTC

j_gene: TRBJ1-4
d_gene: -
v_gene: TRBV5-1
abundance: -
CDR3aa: CASSPRSGAWKLFF
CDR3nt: TGCGCCAGCAGCCCCCGGTCAGGGGCGTGGAAACTGTTTTTT

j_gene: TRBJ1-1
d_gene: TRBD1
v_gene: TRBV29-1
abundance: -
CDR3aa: CSANLGQANTEAFF
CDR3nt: TGCAGCGCAAACCTGGGACAGGCGAACACTGAAGCTTTCTTT

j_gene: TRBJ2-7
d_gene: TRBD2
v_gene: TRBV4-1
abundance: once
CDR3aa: CASSQLAGGSHEQYF
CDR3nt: TGCGCCAGCAGCCAATTAGCGGGAGGGTCCCACGAGCAGTACTTC

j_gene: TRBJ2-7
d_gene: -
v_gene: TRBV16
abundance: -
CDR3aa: CASSFKTQNYEQYF
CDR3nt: TGTGCCAGCAGCTTTAAGACACAAAACTACGAGCAGTACTTC

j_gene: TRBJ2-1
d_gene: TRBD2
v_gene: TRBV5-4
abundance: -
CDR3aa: CASSLTSGRSYNEQFF
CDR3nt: TGTGCCAGCAGCTTGACTAGCGGGCGTTCCTACAATGAGCAGTTCTTC

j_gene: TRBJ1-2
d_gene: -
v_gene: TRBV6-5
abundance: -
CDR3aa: CASRRDGTPNYGYTF
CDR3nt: TGTGCCAGCAGGCGAGACGGGACTCCTAACTATGGCTACACCTTC

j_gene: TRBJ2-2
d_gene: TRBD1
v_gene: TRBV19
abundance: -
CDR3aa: CASSVDRATGELFF
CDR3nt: TGTGCCAGTAGTGTCGACAGGGCGACCGGGGAGCTGTTTTTT

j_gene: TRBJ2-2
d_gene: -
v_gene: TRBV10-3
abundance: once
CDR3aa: CATNLDGPNTGELFF
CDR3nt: TGTGCCACCAACCTGGATGGACCGAACACCGGGGAGCTGTTTTTT

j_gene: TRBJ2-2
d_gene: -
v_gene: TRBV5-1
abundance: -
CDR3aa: CASSSGPSLGNTGELFF
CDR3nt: TGCGCCAGCAGCTCAGGCCCGTCCTTAGGGAACACCGGGGAGCTGTTTTTT

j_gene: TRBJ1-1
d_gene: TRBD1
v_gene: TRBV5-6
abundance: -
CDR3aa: CASSLRDRVTEAFF
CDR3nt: TGTGCCAGCAGCTTGCGGGACAGAGTCACTGAAGCTTTCTTT

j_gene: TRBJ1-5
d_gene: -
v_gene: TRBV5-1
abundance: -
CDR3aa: CASKINSLSNQPQHF
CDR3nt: TGCGCCAGCAAAATAAACAGTTTAAGCAATCAGCCCCAGCATTTT